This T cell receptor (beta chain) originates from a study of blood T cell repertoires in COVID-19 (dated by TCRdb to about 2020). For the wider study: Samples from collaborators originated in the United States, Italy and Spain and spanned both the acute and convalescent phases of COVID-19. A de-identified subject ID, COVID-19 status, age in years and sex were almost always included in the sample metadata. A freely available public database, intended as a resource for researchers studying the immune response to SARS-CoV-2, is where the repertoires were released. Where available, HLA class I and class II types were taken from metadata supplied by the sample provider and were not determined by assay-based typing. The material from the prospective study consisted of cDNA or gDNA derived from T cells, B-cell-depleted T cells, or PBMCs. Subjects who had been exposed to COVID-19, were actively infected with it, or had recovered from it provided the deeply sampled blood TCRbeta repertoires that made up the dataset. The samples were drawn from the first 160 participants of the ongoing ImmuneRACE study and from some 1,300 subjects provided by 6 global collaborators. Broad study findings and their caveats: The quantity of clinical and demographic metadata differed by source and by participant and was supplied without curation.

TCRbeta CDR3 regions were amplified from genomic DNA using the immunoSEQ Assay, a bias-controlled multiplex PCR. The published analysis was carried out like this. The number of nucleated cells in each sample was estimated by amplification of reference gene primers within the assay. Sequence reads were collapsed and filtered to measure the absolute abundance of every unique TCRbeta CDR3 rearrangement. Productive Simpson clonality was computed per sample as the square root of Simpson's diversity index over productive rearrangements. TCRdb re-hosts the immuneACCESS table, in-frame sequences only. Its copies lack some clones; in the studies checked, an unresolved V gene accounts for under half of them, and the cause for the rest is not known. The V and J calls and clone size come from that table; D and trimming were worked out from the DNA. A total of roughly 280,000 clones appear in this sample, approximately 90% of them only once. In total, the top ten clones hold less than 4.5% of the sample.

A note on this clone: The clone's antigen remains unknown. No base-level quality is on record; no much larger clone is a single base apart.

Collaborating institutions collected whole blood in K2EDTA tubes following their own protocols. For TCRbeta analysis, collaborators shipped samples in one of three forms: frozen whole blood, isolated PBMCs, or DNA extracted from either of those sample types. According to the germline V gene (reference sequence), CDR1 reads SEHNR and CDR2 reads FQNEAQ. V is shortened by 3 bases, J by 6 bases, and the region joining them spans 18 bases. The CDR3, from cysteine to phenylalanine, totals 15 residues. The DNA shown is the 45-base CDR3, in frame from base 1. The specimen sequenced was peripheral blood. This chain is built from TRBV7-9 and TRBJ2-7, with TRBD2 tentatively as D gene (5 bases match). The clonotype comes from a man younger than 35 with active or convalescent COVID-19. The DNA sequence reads TGTGCCAGCAGCTTCGGATCTAGCTCTTCGCTCGAGCAGTACTTC. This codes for CASSFGSSSSLEQYF.